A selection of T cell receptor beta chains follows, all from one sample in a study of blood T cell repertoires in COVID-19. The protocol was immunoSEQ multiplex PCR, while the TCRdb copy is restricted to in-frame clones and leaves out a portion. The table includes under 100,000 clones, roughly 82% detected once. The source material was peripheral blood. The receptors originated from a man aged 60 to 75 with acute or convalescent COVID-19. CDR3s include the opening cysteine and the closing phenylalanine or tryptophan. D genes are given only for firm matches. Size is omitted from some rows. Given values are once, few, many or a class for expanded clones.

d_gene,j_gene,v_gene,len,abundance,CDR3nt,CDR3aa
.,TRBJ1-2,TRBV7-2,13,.,TGTGCCAGCAGCTTTGGGCAGGGCGATGGCTACACCTTC,CASSFGQGDGYTF
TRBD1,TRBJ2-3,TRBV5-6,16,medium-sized,TGTGCCAGCAGCCTCGGGACAGGGGGCATCACAGATACGCAGTATTTT,CASSLGTGGITDTQYF
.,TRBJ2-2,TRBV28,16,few,TGTGCCAGCAGTTTATTTGGAGGCGGGGACACCGGGGAGCTGTTTTTT,CASSLFGGGDTGELFF
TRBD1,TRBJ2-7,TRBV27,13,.,TGTGCCAGCAGATCCACGGACAGGGCGAGGCAGTACTTC,CASRSTDRARQYF
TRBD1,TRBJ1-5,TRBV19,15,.,TGTGCCAGTAGAGACGGACAGGGGGTCTATCAGCCCCAGCATTTT,CASRDGQGVYQPQHF
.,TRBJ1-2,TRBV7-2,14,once,TGTGCCAGCAGCGTGTACAGGAGTCAGGGGGGCTACACCTTC,CASSVYRSQGGYTF
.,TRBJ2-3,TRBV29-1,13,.,TGCAGCGCCAGGCGGGCAGGCACAGATACGCAGTATTTT,CSARRAGTDTQYF
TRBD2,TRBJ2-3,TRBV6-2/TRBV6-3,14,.,TGTGCCAGCAGTTCGGGGGGAAGCACAGATACGCAGTATTTT,CASSSGGSTDTQYF
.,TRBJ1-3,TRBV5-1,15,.,TGCGCCAGCAGCTCCCGGGGTCAACTGGGAAACACCATATATTTT,CASSSRGQLGNTIYF
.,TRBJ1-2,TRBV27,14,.,TGTGCCAGCAGTTCGCGCGGGGGCGTGAATGGCTACACCTTC,CASSSRGGVNGYTF
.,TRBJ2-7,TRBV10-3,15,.,TGTGCCATCAGTGGGGGGGTCAGACAAACCTACGAGCAGTACTTC,CAISGGVRQTYEQYF
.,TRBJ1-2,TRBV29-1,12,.,TGCAGCGTTGTAGGGGAAGGGTATGGCTACACCTTC,CSVVGEGYGYTF
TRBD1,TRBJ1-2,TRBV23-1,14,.,TGCGCCAGCAGTCCCACGACAGGGATCTATGGCTACACCTTC,CASSPTTGIYGYTF
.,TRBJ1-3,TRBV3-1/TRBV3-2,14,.,TGTGCCAGCAGCCACGGCAGGGCTGGAAACACCATATATTTT,CASSHGRAGNTIYF
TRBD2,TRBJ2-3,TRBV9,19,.,TGTGCCAGCAGCGTCCTACCTAGGACTAGCGGGGGGGGCACAGATACGCAGTATTTT,CASSVLPRTSGGGTDTQYF
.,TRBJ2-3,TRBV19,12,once,TGTGCCAGTAATCCGGGCACAGATACGCAGTATTTT,CASNPGTDTQYF
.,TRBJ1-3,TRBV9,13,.,TGTGCCAGCAGCGTAGGGGGCGCGAACACCATATATTTT,CASSVGGANTIYF
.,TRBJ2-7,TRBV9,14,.,TGTGCCAGCAGCGTAGCTACCGGGTCCTACGAGCAGTACTTC,CASSVATGSYEQYF
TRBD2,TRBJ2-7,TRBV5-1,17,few,TGCGCCAGCAGCGGGGGACTAGCGGGGGGCCCCGCCTACGAGCAGTACTTC,CASSGGLAGGPAYEQYF
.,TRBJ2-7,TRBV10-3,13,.,TGTGCCATCAGTGGCAGGCTGACCTACGAGCAGTACTTC,CAISGRLTYEQYF
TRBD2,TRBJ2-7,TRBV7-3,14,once,TGTGCCAGCAGCGATCGGGGGGGCACCGGCGAGCAGTACTTC,CASSDRGGTGEQYF
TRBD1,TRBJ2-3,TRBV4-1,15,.,TGCGCCAGCAGCCAAGTGGGGACAGGGACAGATACGCAGTATTTT,CASSQVGTGTDTQYF
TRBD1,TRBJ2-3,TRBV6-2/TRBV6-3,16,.,TGTGCCAGCAGTTACTCGGGACAGGGAAACACAGATACGCAGTATTTT,CASSYSGQGNTDTQYF
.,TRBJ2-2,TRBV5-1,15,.,TGCGCCAGCAGCTTGGGGGACACGAACACCGGGGAGCTGTTTTTT,CASSLGDTNTGELFF
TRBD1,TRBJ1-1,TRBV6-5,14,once,TGTGCCAGCAGTAACAGGGGAATGAGCACTGAAGCTTTCTTT,CASSNRGMSTEAFF
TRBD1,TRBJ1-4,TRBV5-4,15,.,TGTGCCAGCAGCACGCGGACAGGGGGCGATGAAAAACTGTTTTTT,CASSTRTGGDEKLFF
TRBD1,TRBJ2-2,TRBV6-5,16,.,TGTGCCAGCAGTTACACTACAGGGGCGAACACCGGGGAGCTGTTTTTT,CASSYTTGANTGELFF
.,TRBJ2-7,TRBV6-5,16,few,TGTGCCAGCAGTTACTCGTCCGAGAGCCATTCCTACGAGCAGTACTTC,CASSYSSESHSYEQYF
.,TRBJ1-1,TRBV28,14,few,TGTGCCAGCAGCCCAACCGACGAGAGGACTGAAGCTTTCTTT,CASSPTDERTEAFF
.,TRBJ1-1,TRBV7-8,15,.,TGTGCCAGCAGCTTAACAGGGAGTAGTGCGACGCGGGCTTTCTTT,CASSLTGSSATRAFF
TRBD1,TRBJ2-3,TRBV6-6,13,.,TGTGCCAGCAGTCGGGACAGGGCAGATACGCAGTATTTT,CASSRDRADTQYF
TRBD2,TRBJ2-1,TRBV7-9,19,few,TGTGCCAGCCTCGAGGGAGGGACTAGCGGGAGGGCCCGGTACAATGAGCAGTTCTTC,CASLEGGTSGRARYNEQFF
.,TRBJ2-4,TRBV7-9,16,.,TGTGCCAGCAGCCAGACAGGGGAGGGGGCCAAAAACATTCAGTACTTC,CASSQTGEGAKNIQYF
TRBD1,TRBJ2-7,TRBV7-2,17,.,TGTGCCAGCAGCTTATGGGTGGTAGGGGGCGCCGTGGTAGAGCAGTACTTC,CASSLWVVGGAVVEQYF
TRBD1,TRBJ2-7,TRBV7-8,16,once,TGTGCCAGCAGCTTAACTCGGGACAGGTCCCGATACGAGCAGTACTTC,CASSLTRDRSRYEQYF
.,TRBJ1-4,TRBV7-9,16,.,TGTGCCAGCAGCTCGACCTGGCAGGGCGAGGTTGAAAAACTGTTTTTT,CASSSTWQGEVEKLFF
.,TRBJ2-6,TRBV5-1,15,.,TGCGCCAGCAGCTCTCAGGCAGTAGGGGCCAACGTCCTGACTTTC,CASSSQAVGANVLTF
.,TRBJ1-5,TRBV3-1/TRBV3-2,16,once,TGTGCCAGCAGCCAAGGCTCCCGGCCCCGGGGTCAGCCCCAGCATTTT,CASSQGSRPRGQPQHF
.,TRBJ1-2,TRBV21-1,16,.,TGTGCCAGCAGCAAATCCTTCCAGGGGTGGGTGTATGGCTACACCTTC,CASSKSFQGWVYGYTF
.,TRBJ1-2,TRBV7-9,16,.,TGTGCCAGCAGCTTATCTTTGTTTGGACAGAACTATGGCTACACCTTC,CASSLSLFGQNYGYTF
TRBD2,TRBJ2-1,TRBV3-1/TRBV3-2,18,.,TGTGCCAGCAGCCAGGGGTTTAGCGGGGGGACCTCCTACAATGAGCAGTTCTTC,CASSQGFSGGTSYNEQFF
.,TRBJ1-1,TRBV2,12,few,TGTGCCAGCAGTGAGCAGGGTACTGAAGCTTTCTTT,CASSEQGTEAFF
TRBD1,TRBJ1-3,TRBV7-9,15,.,TGTGCCAGCAGCACCGGACAGGGGTTTGGAAACACCATATATTTT,CASSTGQGFGNTIYF
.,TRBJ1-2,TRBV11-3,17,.,TGTGCCAGCAGCTTATTAGGGACACTTGCTATGAGGTATGGCTACACCTTC,CASSLLGTLAMRYGYTF